This TCR beta chain was profiled in a study of blood T cell repertoires in COVID-19. TCRdb keeps only in-frame clones here, not all; method: immunoSEQ multiplex PCR. The repertoire holds 75,000 to 100,000 clones, 75% to 85% seen once, with 25% to 35% in the top ten. The ends lost 4 bases at V and 1 base at J; junction bases unmatched: 6. The CDR3 runs to 16 residues. Per the germline V gene, CDR1 is LGHNA and CDR2 is YNFKEQ. This TCR was sampled from a woman at least 80 years old with acute or convalescent COVID-19. The material sequenced was peripheral blood. The rearrangement joins TRBV4-2 to TRBJ2-5; 10 bases fit TRBD2. CDR3 sequence (DNA): TGTGCCAGCAGCCTCAGCCGACTAGCGGGCCAAGAGACCCAGTACTTC. Protein: CASSLSRLAGQETQYF.